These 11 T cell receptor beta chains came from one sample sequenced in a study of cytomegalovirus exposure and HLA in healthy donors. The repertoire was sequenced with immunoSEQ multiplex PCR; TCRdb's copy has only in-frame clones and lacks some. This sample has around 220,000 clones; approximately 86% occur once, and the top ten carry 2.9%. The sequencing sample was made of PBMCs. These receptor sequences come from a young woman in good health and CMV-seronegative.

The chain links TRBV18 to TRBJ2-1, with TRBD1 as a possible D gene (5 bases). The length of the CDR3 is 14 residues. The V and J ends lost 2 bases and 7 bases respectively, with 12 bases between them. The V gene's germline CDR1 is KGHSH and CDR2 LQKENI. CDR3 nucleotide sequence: TGTGCCAGCTCACCAGAGACAGTCGTGAATGAGCAGTTCTTC. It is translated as CASSPETVVNEQFF. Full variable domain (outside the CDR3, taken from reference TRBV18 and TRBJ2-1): NAGVMQNPRHLVRRRGQEARLRCSPMKGHSHVYWYRQLPEEGLKFMVYLQKENIIDESGMPKERFSAEFPKEGPSILRIQQVVRGDSAAYFCASSPETVVNEQFFGPGTRLTVL.

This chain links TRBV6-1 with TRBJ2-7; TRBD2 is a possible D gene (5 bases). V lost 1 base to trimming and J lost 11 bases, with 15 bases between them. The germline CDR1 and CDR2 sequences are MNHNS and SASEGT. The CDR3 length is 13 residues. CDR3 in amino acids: CASSEEALRGKYF. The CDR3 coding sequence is TGTGCCAGCAGTGAAGAAGCTCTACGAGGGAAGTACTTC.

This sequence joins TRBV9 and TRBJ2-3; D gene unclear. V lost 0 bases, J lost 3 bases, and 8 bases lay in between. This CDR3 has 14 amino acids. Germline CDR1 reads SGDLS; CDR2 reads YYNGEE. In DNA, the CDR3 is TGTGCCAGCAGCGTAGATATAGTTACAGATACGCAGTATTTT. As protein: CASSVDIVTDTQYF.

The CDR3 region has the DNA TGTGCCAGCACCATGGACAGATCGAACACCGGGGAGCTGTTTTTT. Translated, it gives CASTMDRSNTGELFF. The J gene is TRBJ2-2, the V gene TRBV11-2; D possibly corresponds to TRBD1 (6 bases). V shed 7 bases and J shed 0 bases, with 12 bases lying between them. Germline V CDR1 and CDR2: SGHAT, FQNNGV. The CDR3 is 15 amino acids.

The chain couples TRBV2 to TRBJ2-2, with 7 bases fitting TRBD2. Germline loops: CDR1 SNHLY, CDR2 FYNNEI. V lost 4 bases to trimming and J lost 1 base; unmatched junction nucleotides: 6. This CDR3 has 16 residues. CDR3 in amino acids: CASSVGASGNTGELFF. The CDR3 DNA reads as TGTGCCAGCAGTGTAGGGGCTAGCGGGAACACCGGGGAGCTGTTTTTT.

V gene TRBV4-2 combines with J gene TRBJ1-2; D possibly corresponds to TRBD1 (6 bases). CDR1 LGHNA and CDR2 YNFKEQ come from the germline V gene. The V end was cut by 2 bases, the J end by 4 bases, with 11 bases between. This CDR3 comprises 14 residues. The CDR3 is CASSQRGRAYGYTF. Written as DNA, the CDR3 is TGTGCCAGCAGCCAAAGGGGGAGGGCCTATGGCTACACCTTC.

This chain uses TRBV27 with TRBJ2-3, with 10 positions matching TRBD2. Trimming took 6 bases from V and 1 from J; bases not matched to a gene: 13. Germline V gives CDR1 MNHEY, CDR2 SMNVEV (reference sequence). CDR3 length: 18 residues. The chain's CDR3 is CASSQSGLLAGRTDTQYF. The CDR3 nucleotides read TGTGCCAGCAGCCAGAGCGGGCTACTAGCGGGACGCACAGATACGCAGTATTTT.

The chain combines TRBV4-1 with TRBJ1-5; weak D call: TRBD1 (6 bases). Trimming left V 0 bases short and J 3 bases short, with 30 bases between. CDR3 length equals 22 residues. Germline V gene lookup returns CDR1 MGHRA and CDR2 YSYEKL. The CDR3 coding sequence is TGCGCCAGCAGCCAAGATGGGGGGGCTATAAGGACAGTTTCGTATACCAATCAGCCCCAGCATTTT. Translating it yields CASSQDGGAIRTVSYTNQPQHF.

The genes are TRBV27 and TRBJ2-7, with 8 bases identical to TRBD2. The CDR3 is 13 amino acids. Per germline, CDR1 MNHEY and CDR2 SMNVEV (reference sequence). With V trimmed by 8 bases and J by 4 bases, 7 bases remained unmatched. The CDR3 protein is CASGPGTSYEQYF. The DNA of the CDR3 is TGTGCCAGCGGGCCGGGGACTAGTTACGAGCAGTACTTC.

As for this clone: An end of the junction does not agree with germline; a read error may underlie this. In DNA, the CDR3 is TGTGCTAGCAGCTTAGGAACAGGGGGCGAGCAGTACTTC. Protein: CASSLGTGGEQYF. This chain links TRBV7-7 with TRBJ2-7, with 8 bases aligning to TRBD1. CDR3 length equals 13 residues. In germline, CDR1 is SSHAT, CDR2 FNYEAQ (reference sequence).

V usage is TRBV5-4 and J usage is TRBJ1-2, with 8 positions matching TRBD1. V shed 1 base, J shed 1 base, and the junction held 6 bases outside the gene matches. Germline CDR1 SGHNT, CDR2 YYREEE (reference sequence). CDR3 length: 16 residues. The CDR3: CASSLRDRPFNYGYTF. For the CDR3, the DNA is TGTGCCAGCAGCTTGAGGGACAGGCCGTTTAACTATGGCTACACCTTC.